This TCR beta chain was sequenced during a study of blood T cell repertoires in COVID-19. Germline V gene sequence: CDR1 SGDLS, CDR2 YYNGEE. The CDR3 sequence is 15 residues long. The V and J ends lost 0 bases and 3 bases, in that order; junction bases with no gene match: 3. This table comes from immunoSEQ multiplex PCR, and its TCRdb copy is limited to in-frame clones, with some not included. This sample has 75,000 to 85,000 clones, with approximately 85% found just once. This receptor was obtained from a human donor in a cohort sampled during active COVID-19. This chain links TRBV9 with TRBJ2-5; 9 nucleotides match TRBD1. Source material: peripheral blood. CDR3 region: CASSVGRTGEETQYF. The DNA for the CDR3 is TGTGCCAGCAGCGTAGGGAGGACAGGGGAAGAGACCCAGTACTTC.